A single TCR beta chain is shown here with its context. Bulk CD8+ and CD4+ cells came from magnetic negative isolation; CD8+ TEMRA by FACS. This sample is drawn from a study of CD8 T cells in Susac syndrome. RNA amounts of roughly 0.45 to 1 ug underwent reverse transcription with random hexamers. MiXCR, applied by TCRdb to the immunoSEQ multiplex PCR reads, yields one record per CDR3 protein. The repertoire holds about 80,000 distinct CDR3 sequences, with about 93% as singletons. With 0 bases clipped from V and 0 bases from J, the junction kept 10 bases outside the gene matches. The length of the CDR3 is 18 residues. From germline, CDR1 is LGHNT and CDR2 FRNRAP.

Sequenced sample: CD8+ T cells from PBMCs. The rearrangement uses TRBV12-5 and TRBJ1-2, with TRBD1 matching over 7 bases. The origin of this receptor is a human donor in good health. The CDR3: CASGLVSGTADANYGYTF. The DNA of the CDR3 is TGTGCTAGTGGTTTGGTATCCGGGACAGCGGATGCTAACTATGGCTACACCTTC.